This TCR beta chain derives from a study of T cells in Graves' hyperthyroidism and ophthalmopathy (dated by TCRdb to the late 2010s). A note on the overall study: Peripheral blood samples were taken at the time of initial diagnosis, prior to any treatment. TCR V-J signatures able to tell the groups apart were searched for in a discovery cohort of 95 to 100 patients, of whom around 43 had Graves' ophthalmopathy and about 60 had stable Graves' hyperthyroidism. Prospective prediction of ophthalmopathy was tested in an independent validation cohort consisting of some 20 hyperthyroidism patients and approximately 16 patients who later progressed to ophthalmopathy. The roughly 100 discovery patients were randomly divided into training and test sets at a 7:3 ratio. The study also compared thyroid tissue and blood T-cell repertoires from a handful of Graves' hyperthyroidism patients. Following sampling, methimazole starting at 30 mg daily was given to hyperthyroidism patients, and high-dose intravenous methylprednisolone was given to ophthalmopathy patients. TCR Vbeta CDR3 sequencing of 130 to 150 peripheral blood samples (approximately 44 ophthalmopathy, roughly 74 hyperthyroidism and 17 progressor patients) is reported in the paper. Here is what the overall study found, with its caveats: Blood samples also contained most of the expanded thyroid clonotypes (frequency above 0.001), which suggests that blood repertoires may reflect thyroid immune responses. During validation, the model predicted progression to ophthalmopathy a median of roughly 7.1 months ahead of onset, with approximately 71% sensitivity and about 72% specificity. No statistical method was used to set the sample size in advance, and investigators knew the group allocation. A 13 V-J signature model separated ophthalmopathy from stable hyperthyroidism, with 87.88% sensitivity and about 81% specificity in cross-validation and 80%/75% in testing.

A patient counted as having stable Graves' hyperthyroidism if no progression to ophthalmopathy occurred over 18 months of follow-up. Hyperthyroidism patients were newly diagnosed, had a disease duration of under 2 months, and were aged 18 to 65 years. Any patient with an uncontrolled infection, another autoimmune disease, pregnancy or lactation was excluded. Diagnoses relied on clinical symptoms, serum thyroxine and TRAb, thyroid ultrasound and orbital computed tomography. PBMCs were separated from 10 ml of fresh peripheral blood using Ficoll-Paque density gradient centrifugation. Total RNA was extracted with Trizol reagent, and quality was checked on an Agilent 2100 Bioanalyzer. Based on the germline V gene, the CDR1 and CDR2 sequences are ENHRY and SYGVKD. Including cysteine and phenylalanine, the CDR3 has 15 amino acids. The kept DNA is CDR3 alone, 45 bases in frame from the first base. Trimming removed 0 bases from V and 1 base from J, leaving 9 bases between the germline ends.

A remark on this clonotype: Which antigen it targets is not known. No qualities accompany the bases; no much larger clone lies one base away.

TCR beta CDR3 regions were amplified from RNA transcripts. The first round of RT-PCR for the TCR CDR3 was performed with the HTBI primer set and the Qiagen OneStep RT-PCR kit. Libraries were constructed in a second round of multiplex PCR, after which size selection and purification were carried out. Libraries were sequenced paired-end with 100 bp reads on an Illumina HiSeq2000. Under the source paper's analysis protocol: SOAPnuke was used to process the raw data, throwing out any read that contained adapters or uncalled bases, had a mean Phred below 15, or lacked an exact constant-primer or identifier match. High-quality paired reads were merged with COPE v1.2.5, and unique nucleotide sequences were defined as clonotypes. MiTCR v1.1 was used to align clonotypes to the IMGT TRBV, TRBD and TRBJ reference segments. The analysis was restricted to V-J combinations with a frequency above 0.0001, which together covered approximately 99% of the repertoires. The TCS score was defined as the ratio of F50 (clonal expansion) to E x V (chaos), calculated using BLOSUM62-based TCRdist between CDR3 peptides within each V-J. Welch's t-statistics and random forest reduced several hundred V-J features to 13, which were used in a naive Bayes classifier (R e1071). Starting from the raw public reads, TCRdb applied fastp trimming at Q25, assembled clones with MiXCR and retained in-frame beta chains. Records with the same CDR3 protein are collapsed into one entry carrying the most frequent genes and DNA. The authors' filters were not applied to this entry. The sample table holds 350,000 to 400,000 distinct CDR3 sequences, of which roughly 14% were seen once. Clones ranked in the top ten supply approximately 10% of the sample.

The source of this sequence is a woman aged 55-69 years with Graves' hyperthyroidism. The sequenced sample consisted of blood. The sequence links TRBV10-3 to TRBJ1-1; the D segment cannot be called with confidence. The DNA sequence follows: TGTGCCATCAGTGAGTCGAAGGGAAAGAACACTGAAGCTTTCTTT. It translates to CAISESKGKNTEAFF.